Each of the 8 T cell receptor beta chains below was sequenced from the same sample in a study of CD8+ T cells in alopecia areata (dated by TCRdb to about 2018). What the time point label conveys for this sample: baseline before oral tofacitinib. Preparation of the library involved the immunoSEQ multiplex PCR assay. RNA was extracted from all samples and reverse transcribed into cDNA, which served as template for TCR sequencing. As stored in TCRdb, this immuneACCESS dataset retains in-frame rearrangements with V and J assigned. A fraction of the clones does not appear; measured against another copy, unresolved V genes explain less than half of the discrepancy, and the remainder lacks a known reason. The sample table shows 150,000 to 190,000 clones, and approximately 53% are seen once. Roughly 21% of the sample is held by the ten biggest clonotypes. The source material was CD8+ T cells sorted from blood, sampled at week 0. Source of these receptors: a human donor with alopecia areata.

The chain joins TRBV29-1 to TRBJ1-2; D remains unclear. Germline V gene sequence: CDR1 SQVTM, CDR2 ANQGSEA. V was clipped by 7 bases and J by 3 bases, with 15 bases between them. CDR3 size: 13 residues. The CDR3 DNA reads as TGCAGCGCCAGATCCCAGATGGACTATGGCTACACCTTC. Amino acid sequence: CSARSQMDYGYTF.

The gene calls are TRBV27 and TRBJ2-7, with 7 bases identical to TRBD1. J was trimmed by 3 bases and V by 5 bases; bases with no gene match: 10. Germline loops: CDR1 MNHEY, CDR2 SMNVEV (reference sequence). The length of the CDR3 is 15 residues. For the CDR3, the DNA is TGTGCCAGCAGTCCCGAACCGGGACAGTTCTACGAGCAGTACTTC. The encoded protein is CASSPEPGQFYEQYF.

This clone was counted only a few times. The rearrangement uses TRBV30 and TRBJ2-3; 7 bases are a match to TRBD1. V trimming: 0 bases; J trimming: 1 base; junction bases outside the gene matches: 4. This CDR3 spans 15 amino acids. Germline V gene lookup returns CDR1 GTSNPN and CDR2 SVGIG (reference sequence). For the CDR3, the DNA is TGTGCCTGGAGTGTACGACAGGGCGGCACAGATACGCAGTATTTT. Protein: CAWSVRQGGTDTQYF. Full variable domain (rest looked up from reference TRBV30 and TRBJ2-3): SQTIHQWPATLVQPVGSPLSLECTVEGTSNPNLYWYRQAAGRGLQLLFYSVGIGQISSEVPQNLSASRPQDRQFILSSKKLLLSDSGFYLCAWSVRQGGTDTQYFGPGTRLTVL.

This clone came up a few times. The V gene is TRBV29-1, the J gene TRBJ2-3; 8 bases fit TRBD2. The V and J ends lost 6 bases and 2 bases, in that order; junction bases with no gene match: 4. The CDR3 is made up of 13 amino acids. CDR1 and CDR2 from the germline V gene are SQVTM and ANQGSEA. The CDR3 here is CSVLAGITDTQYF. The CDR3 coding sequence is TGCAGCGTCTTAGCGGGGATCACAGATACGCAGTATTTT.

The gene calls are TRBV29-1 and TRBJ2-7, with unresolved D. Germline loops: CDR1 SQVTM, CDR2 ANQGSEA. The CDR3 contains 13 residues. V gave up 4 bases and J gave up 1 base, with 11 bases separating them. In DNA form, the CDR3 reads TGCAGCGTTGTCCCTTCAAGTTCCTACGAGCAGTACTTC. It yields the protein CSVVPSSSYEQYF.

The chain has TRBV30 and TRBJ2-7; the match to TRBD1 covers 7 bases. The ends lost 7 bases at V and 3 bases at J; junction bases unmatched: 3. This CDR3 has 11 amino acids. CDR1 and CDR2 (germline): GTSNPN, SVGIG (reference sequence). In DNA, the CDR3 is TGTGCCTTCCGGGACAGCTACGAGCAGTACTTC. This translates into CAFRDSYEQYF.

This chain joins TRBV6-6 and TRBJ1-1; no clear D. CDR3 length: 12 amino acids. The V gene lost 2 bases and the J gene lost 2 bases, with 3 bases spanning the gap. Germline values: CDR1 MNHNY, CDR2 SVGAGI (reference sequence). The CDR3 nucleotides are TGTGCCAGCAGTTACACCAACACTGAAGCTTTCTTT. Translating it yields CASSYTNTEAFF.

This chain joins TRBV7-9 and TRBJ2-6; unclear D gene. Trimming removed 3 bases from V and 0 bases from J, with 6 bases in between. This CDR3 comprises 15 residues. Germline values: CDR1 SEHNR, CDR2 FQNEAQ (reference sequence). This CDR3 reads CASSLGSSGANVLTF. The CDR3 DNA reads TGTGCCAGCAGCTTGGGCAGCTCTGGGGCCAACGTCCTGACTTTC.